These T cell receptor beta chains were read from a single sample in a study of blood T cell repertoires in COVID-19. Clones were sequenced by immunoSEQ multiplex PCR, and TCRdb holds only the in-frame ones, with some missing. The sample has roughly 430,000 clones, approximately 85% seen once. The specimen was PBMCs or T cells enriched from blood (not recorded which). Every receptor here comes from a woman aged 35 to 49 with acute COVID-19. The CDR3 runs from the conserved cysteine through the conserved F or W. Each record gives: J gene, V gene, CDR3 protein.

J gene: TRBJ1-2; V gene: TRBV13; CDR3 protein: CASSLGQVDYGYTF
J gene: TRBJ1-1; V gene: TRBV5-4; CDR3 protein: CASSSGTGGVGAEAFF
J gene: TRBJ1-4; V gene: TRBV4-1; CDR3 protein: CASSRLGTGVSEKLFF
J gene: TRBJ1-1; V gene: TRBV5-1; CDR3 protein: CASSLEGTGQMNTEAFF
J gene: TRBJ1-2; V gene: TRBV6-5; CDR3 protein: CASSLRGTGGYGYTF
J gene: TRBJ1-2; V gene: TRBV24-1; CDR3 protein: CATTRGDYGYTF
J gene: TRBJ1-1; V gene: TRBV19; CDR3 protein: CASSPTPGQGNTEAFF
J gene: TRBJ1-5; V gene: TRBV5-8; CDR3 protein: CASSFRSQPQHF
J gene: TRBJ1-1; V gene: TRBV28; CDR3 protein: CASRKTGVTEAFF
J gene: TRBJ1-6; V gene: TRBV5-6; CDR3 protein: CASSTLDRAPLHF
J gene: TRBJ2-2; V gene: TRBV5-1; CDR3 protein: CASSLDPRSTGELFF
J gene: TRBJ1-4; V gene: TRBV29-1; CDR3 protein: CSVLRQGANEKLFF
J gene: TRBJ1-1; V gene: TRBV5-1; CDR3 protein: CASSFAGSEAFF
J gene: TRBJ2-1; V gene: TRBV29-1; CDR3 protein: CSVGIAGGPYNEQFF
J gene: TRBJ1-5; V gene: TRBV5-6; CDR3 protein: CASSFWGRQPQHF
J gene: TRBJ1-2; V gene: TRBV27; CDR3 protein: CASRRREGYGYTF
J gene: TRBJ2-7; V gene: TRBV5-5; CDR3 protein: CASSFGQDSYEQYF
J gene: TRBJ1-4; V gene: TRBV18; CDR3 protein: CASSPPSRGINEKLFF
J gene: TRBJ2-2; V gene: TRBV5-1; CDR3 protein: CASSFGSGGVTGELFF
J gene: TRBJ2-5; V gene: TRBV29-1; CDR3 protein: CSVPDRQETQYF
J gene: TRBJ1-5; V gene: TRBV20-1; CDR3 protein: CSASHGGWDQPQHF
J gene: TRBJ2-1; V gene: TRBV9; CDR3 protein: CASSVGYNEQFF
J gene: TRBJ1-5; V gene: TRBV6-5; CDR3 protein: CASSSDKGQPQHF
J gene: TRBJ1-4; V gene: TRBV20-1; CDR3 protein: CSASRPPRPQGREKLFF
J gene: TRBJ1-2; V gene: TRBV11-2; CDR3 protein: CASSSRKSSNYGYTF
J gene: TRBJ1-6; V gene: TRBV30; CDR3 protein: CAWSPPPSTGAEGRSPLHF
J gene: TRBJ2-3; V gene: TRBV12-3/TRBV12-4; CDR3 protein: CASRKTGTDTQYF
J gene: TRBJ1-5; V gene: TRBV19; CDR3 protein: CASSHKGRGDQPQHF
J gene: TRBJ2-2; V gene: TRBV3-1/TRBV3-2; CDR3 protein: CASSPQVLTGTGELFF
J gene: TRBJ1-4; V gene: TRBV2; CDR3 protein: CASSELGGTNEKLFF
J gene: TRBJ1-2; V gene: TRBV12-3/TRBV12-4; CDR3 protein: CASSTTGRDGYTF
J gene: TRBJ2-1; V gene: TRBV19; CDR3 protein: CASSSLGRAPQMSSYNEQFF
J gene: TRBJ1-1; V gene: TRBV29-1; CDR3 protein: CSVQGGEGTEAFF
J gene: TRBJ2-7; V gene: TRBV13; CDR3 protein: CASSYGRGAYEQYF
J gene: TRBJ2-6; V gene: TRBV14; CDR3 protein: CASSPTGPTGANVLTF
J gene: TRBJ2-1; V gene: TRBV11-3; CDR3 protein: CASSSRSEGLAPGNEQFF
J gene: TRBJ2-7; V gene: TRBV4-1; CDR3 protein: CASSQEYFGTGVYEQYF
J gene: TRBJ2-5; V gene: TRBV20-1; CDR3 protein: CSASPRTSGQETQYF
J gene: TRBJ2-7; V gene: TRBV4-1; CDR3 protein: CASSLAQGFNEQYF
J gene: TRBJ1-4; V gene: TRBV2; CDR3 protein: CASSAGTNEKLFF
J gene: TRBJ1-1; V gene: TRBV6-1; CDR3 protein: CASSDRGNTEAFF